This paragraph covers one T cell receptor beta chain sequence. The ends lost 4 bases at V and 4 bases at J; junction bases unmatched: 6. The germline gives CDR1 SGHVS, CDR2 FNYEAQ. The CDR3 length is 15 residues. This entry comes from a study of technical replicates of blood from a few donors. Some clones are missing from TCRdb's copy, which holds only in-frame ones; the method was immunoSEQ multiplex PCR. This table has 95,000 to 100,000 clones, nearly 96% appearing once. This receptor was identified in a human donor in good health. Input material: T cells isolated from PBMCs. The V call is TRBV7-6, the J call TRBJ1-5; 8 bases line up with TRBD1. The CDR3 DNA is TGTGCCAGCAGCTCGACAGGGGCCTTGAATCAGCCCCAGCATTTT. As protein: CASSSTGALNQPQHF.